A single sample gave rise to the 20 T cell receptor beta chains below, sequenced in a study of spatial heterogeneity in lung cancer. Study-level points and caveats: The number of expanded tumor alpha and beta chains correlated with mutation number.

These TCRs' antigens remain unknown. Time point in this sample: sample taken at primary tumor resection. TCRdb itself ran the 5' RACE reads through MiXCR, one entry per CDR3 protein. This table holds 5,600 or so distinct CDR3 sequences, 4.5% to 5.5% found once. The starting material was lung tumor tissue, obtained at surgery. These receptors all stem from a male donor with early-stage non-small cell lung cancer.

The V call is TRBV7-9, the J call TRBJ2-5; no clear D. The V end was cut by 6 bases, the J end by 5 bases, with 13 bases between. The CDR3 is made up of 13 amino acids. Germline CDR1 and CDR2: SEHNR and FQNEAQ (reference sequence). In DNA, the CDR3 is TGTGCCAGCAGAAGTTTGGACCGGGAGACCCAGTACTTC. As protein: CASRSLDRETQYF.

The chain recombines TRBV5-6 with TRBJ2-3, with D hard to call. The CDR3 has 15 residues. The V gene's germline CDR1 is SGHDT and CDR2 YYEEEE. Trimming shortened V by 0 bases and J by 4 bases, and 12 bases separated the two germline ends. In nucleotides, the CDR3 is TGTGCCAGCAGCTTGGGGTTGGGCCTGCCAGATACGCAGTATTTT. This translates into CASSLGLGLPDTQYF.

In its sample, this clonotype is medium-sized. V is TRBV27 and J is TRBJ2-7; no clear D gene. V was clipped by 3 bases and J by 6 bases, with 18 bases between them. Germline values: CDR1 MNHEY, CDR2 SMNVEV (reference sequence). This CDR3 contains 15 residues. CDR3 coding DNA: TGTGCCAGCAGTTTTTCCGGACCCTCCCCGACCGAGCAGTACTTC. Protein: CASSFSGPSPTEQYF.

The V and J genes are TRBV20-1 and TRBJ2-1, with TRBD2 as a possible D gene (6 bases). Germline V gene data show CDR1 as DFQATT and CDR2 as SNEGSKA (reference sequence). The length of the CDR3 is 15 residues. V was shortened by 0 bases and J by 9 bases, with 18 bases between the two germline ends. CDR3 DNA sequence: TGCAGTGCTAGAGATTGGGCGGTGGTGGGGGGTGAGCAGTTCTTC. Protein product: CSARDWAVVGGEQFF.

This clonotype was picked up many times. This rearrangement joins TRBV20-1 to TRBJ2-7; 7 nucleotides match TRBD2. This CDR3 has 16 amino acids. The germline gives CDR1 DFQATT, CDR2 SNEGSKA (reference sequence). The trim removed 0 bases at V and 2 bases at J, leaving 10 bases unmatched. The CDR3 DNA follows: TGCAGTGCTAGAGACCCGGGGCCTAGCGGTACCTACGAGCAGTACTTC. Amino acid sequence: CSARDPGPSGTYEQYF.

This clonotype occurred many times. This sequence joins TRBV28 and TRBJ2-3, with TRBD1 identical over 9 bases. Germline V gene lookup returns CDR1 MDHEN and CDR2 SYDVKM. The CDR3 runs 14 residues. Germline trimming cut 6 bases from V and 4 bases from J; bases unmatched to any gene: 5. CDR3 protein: CASRQGAWSDTQYF. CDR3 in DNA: TGTGCCAGCAGACAGGGGGCTTGGTCAGATACGCAGTATTTT.

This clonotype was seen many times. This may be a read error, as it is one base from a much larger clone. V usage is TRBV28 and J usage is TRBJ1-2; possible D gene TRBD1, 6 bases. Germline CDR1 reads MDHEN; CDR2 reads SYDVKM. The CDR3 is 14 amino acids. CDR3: CVSKAPRGDVGYTF. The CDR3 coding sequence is TGTGTCAGCAAAGCCCCCAGGGGAGATGTGGGCTACACCTTC.

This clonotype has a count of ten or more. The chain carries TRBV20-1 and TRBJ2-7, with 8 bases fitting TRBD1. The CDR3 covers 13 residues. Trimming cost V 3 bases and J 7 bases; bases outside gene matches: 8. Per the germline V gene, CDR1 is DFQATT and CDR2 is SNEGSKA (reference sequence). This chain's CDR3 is CSASAGGAGEQYF. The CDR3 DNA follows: TGCAGTGCTAGCGCAGGGGGCGCGGGAGAGCAGTACTTC.

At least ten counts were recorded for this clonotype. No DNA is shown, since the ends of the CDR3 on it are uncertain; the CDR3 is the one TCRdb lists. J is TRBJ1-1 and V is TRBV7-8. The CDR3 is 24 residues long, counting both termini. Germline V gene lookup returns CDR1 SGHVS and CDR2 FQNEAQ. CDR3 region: CASMLHLNVYLCASMLHLNTEAFF.

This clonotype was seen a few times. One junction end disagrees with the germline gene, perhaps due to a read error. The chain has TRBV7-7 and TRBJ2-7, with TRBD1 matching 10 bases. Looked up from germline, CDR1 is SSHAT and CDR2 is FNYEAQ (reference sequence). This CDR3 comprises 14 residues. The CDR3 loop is CASSPRDRGYEQYF. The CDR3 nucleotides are TGTGCTAGCAGCCCTCGGGACAGGGGCTACGAGCAGTACTTC.

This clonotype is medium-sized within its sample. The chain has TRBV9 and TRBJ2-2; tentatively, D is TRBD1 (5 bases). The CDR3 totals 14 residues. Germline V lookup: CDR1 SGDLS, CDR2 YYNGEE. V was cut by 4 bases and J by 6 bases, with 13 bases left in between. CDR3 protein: CASSPFREAGELFF. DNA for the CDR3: TGTGCCAGCAGCCCCTTCAGGGAAGCCGGGGAGCTGTTTTTT.

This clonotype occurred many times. The DNA of the CDR3 is TGCAGCGCCAGAGGGGGGGGCCGTAATGAGCAGTTCTTC. Residues: CSARGGGRNEQFF. The rearrangement uses TRBV29-1 and TRBJ2-1; D may be TRBD2 (7 bases). The CDR3 totals 13 residues. Germline V gene lookup returns CDR1 SQVTM and CDR2 ANQGSEA. V lost 7 bases and J 7 bases, leaving 17 bases between the germline ends.

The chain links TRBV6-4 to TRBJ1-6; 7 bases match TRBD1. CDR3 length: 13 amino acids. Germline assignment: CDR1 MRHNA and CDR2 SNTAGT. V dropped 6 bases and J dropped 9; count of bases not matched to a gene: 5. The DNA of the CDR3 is TGTGCCAGCAGAACAGGGGAAGCTTCACCCCTCCACTTT. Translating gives CASRTGEASPLHF.

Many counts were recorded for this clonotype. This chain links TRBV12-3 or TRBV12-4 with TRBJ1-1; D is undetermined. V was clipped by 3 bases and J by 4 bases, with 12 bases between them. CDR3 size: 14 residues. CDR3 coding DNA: TGTGCCAGCAGTTTTGGGGAATTGGGCACTGAAGCTTTCTTT. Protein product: CASSFGELGTEAFF.

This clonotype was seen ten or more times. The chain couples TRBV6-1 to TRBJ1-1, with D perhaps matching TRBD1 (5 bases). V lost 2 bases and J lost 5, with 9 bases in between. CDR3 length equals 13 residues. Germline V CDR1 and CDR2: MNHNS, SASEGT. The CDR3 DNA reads TGTGCCAGCAGTGAACAAAGGGGAACTGAAGCTTTCTTT. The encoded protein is CASSEQRGTEAFF.

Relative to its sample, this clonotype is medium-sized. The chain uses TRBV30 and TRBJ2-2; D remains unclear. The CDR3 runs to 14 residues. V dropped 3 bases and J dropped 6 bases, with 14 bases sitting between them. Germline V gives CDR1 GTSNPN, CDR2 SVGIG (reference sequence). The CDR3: CAWSTEAWAGELFF. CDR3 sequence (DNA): TGTGCCTGGAGCACGGAAGCATGGGCCGGGGAGCTGTTTTTT. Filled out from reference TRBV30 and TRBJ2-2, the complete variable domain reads SQTIHQWPATLVQPVGSPLSLECTVEGTSNPNLYWYRQAAGRGLQLLFYSVGIGQISSEVPQNLSASRPQDRQFILSSKKLLLSDSGFYLCAWSTEAWAGELFFGEGSRLTVL.

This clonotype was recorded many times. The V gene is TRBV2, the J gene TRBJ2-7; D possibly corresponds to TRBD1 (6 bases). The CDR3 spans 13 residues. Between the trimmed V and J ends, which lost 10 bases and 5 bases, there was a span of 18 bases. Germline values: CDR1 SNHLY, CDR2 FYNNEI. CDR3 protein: CATGQLQPNEQYF. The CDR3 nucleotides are TGTGCCACAGGACAGCTTCAACCTAACGAGCAGTACTTC.

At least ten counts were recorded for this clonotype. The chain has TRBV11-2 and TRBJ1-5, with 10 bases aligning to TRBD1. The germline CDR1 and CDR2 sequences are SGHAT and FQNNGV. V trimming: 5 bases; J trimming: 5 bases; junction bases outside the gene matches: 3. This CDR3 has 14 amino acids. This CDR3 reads CASSLGQGDQPQHF. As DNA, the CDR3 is TGTGCCAGCAGCCTCGGACAGGGGGATCAGCCCCAGCATTTT.

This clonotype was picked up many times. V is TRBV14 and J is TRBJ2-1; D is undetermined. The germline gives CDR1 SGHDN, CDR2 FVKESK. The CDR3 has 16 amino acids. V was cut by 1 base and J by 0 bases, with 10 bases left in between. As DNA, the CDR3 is TGTGCCAGCAGCCAAGCGTTAGGAGTCTCCTACAATGAGCAGTTCTTC. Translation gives CASSQALGVSYNEQFF.

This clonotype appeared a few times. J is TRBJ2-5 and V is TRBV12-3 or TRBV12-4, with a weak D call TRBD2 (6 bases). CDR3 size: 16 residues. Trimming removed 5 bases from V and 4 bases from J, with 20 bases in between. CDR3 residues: CASSPAWRGARETQYF. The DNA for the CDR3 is TGTGCCAGCAGTCCAGCCTGGCGGGGAGCCAGAGAGACCCAGTACTTC.